This T cell receptor beta chain is from a study of cytomegalovirus exposure and HLA in healthy donors. Overall study: There were 300 to 400 genotyped donors. Of these, about 86% fell in the genetic ancestry cluster associated with self-reported Caucasian donors.

This clone was picked up a small number of times. What it binds is not known. It was healthy bone marrow donors who served as donors. The CDR3 extends over 13 amino acids. V shed 10 bases and J 3 bases; nucleotides not matched to a gene: 8. CDR1 is SGHNT and CDR2 is YYREEE in the germline V gene (reference sequence). Findings of the study overall: Rare sequences made up most TCRs, while some public TCRs were found in many donors. Sequencing likely caused a cluster of highly shared sequence variants.

The PCR made use of 60 Vbeta and 13 Jbeta primers. Sequencing was performed with immunoSEQ multiplex PCR; in TCRdb, only in-frame clones are kept and a portion is missing. The repertoire consists of 100,000 to 150,000 clones, with about 80% occurring once and the leading ten covering 0.85% to 1.3%. Material: PBMCs. The TCR sequence derives from a human donor in good health. The chain recombines TRBV5-4 with TRBJ1-2; 8 bases match TRBD1. This chain's CDR3 is CAARQGTHYGYTF. The CDR3 bases are TGTGCCGCCCGACAGGGGACTCACTATGGCTACACCTTC. The complete variable domain, with remaining parts taken from reference TRBV5-4 and TRBJ1-2, reads ETGVTQSPTHLIKTRGQQVTLRCSSQSGHNTVSWYQQALGQGPQFIFQYYREEENGRGNFPPRFSGLQFPNYSSELNVNALELDDSALYLCAARQGTHYGYTFGSGTRLTVV.